Listed below are T cell receptor beta chains from one sample, sequenced in a study of CDR3 diversity in severe acne. Each CDR3 protein is one row after TCRdb ran MiXCR on the PCR reads. The top ten clones hold under 15% of a sample with approximately 97,000 distinct CDR3 sequences, about half of them seen once. Sequencing was performed on blood. The source of these receptors is a male donor with acne. The CDR3 runs from the conserved cysteine through the conserved F or W. The order of the fields is V gene, D gene, clone size, J gene, CDR3 protein, CDR3 DNA. A D gene is named only where the DNA matches it firmly. The size entry is marked missing in some rows and otherwise reads once, few, many or a size class.

V gene: TRBV7-9; D gene: NA; clone size: many; J gene: TRBJ1-4; CDR3 protein: CASSLGQRATNEKLFF; CDR3 DNA: TGTGCCAGCAGCTTAGGACAGCGTGCAACTAATGAAAAACTGTTTTTT
V gene: TRBV6-1; D gene: NA; clone size: NA; J gene: TRBJ2-5; CDR3 protein: CASSEQAQETQYF; CDR3 DNA: TGTGCCAGCAGTGAACAGGCCCAAGAGACCCAGTACTTC
V gene: TRBV12-3/TRBV12-4; D gene: TRBD1; clone size: many; J gene: TRBJ1-2; CDR3 protein: CASSLGQGVGYTF; CDR3 DNA: TGTGCCAGCAGTTTAGGACAGGGGGTGGGCTACACCTTC
V gene: TRBV9; D gene: TRBD1; clone size: NA; J gene: TRBJ1-6; CDR3 protein: CASSASGTARNSPLHF; CDR3 DNA: TGTGCCAGCAGCGCTTCCGGGACAGCTAGAAATTCACCCCTCCACTTT
V gene: TRBV7-9; D gene: TRBD1; clone size: many; J gene: TRBJ1-5; CDR3 protein: CASSLTGGNQPQHF; CDR3 DNA: TGTGCCAGCAGCTTGACAGGGGGTAATCAGCCCCAGCATTTT
V gene: TRBV29-1; D gene: NA; clone size: NA; J gene: TRBJ1-2; CDR3 protein: CSVPTTEEGYGYTF; CDR3 DNA: TGCAGCGTTCCCACGACAGAAGAAGGCTATGGCTACACCTTC
V gene: TRBV7-3; D gene: NA; clone size: NA; J gene: TRBJ1-1; CDR3 protein: CASSAGIRGTEAFF; CDR3 DNA: TGTGCCAGCAGCGCCGGGATCAGGGGCACTGAAGCTTTCTTT
V gene: TRBV11-2; D gene: TRBD2; clone size: NA; J gene: TRBJ2-2; CDR3 protein: CASSLSGSNTGELVF; CDR3 DNA: TGTGCCAGCAGCTTAAGCGGGAGCAACACCGGGGAGCTGGTTTTT
V gene: TRBV20-1; D gene: TRBD1; clone size: few; J gene: TRBJ2-6; CDR3 protein: CSARDRDPSGANVLTF; CDR3 DNA: TGCAGTGCCAGGGACAGGGACCCCTCTGGGGCCAACGTCCTGACTTTC
V gene: TRBV5-1; D gene: TRBD2; clone size: medium-sized; J gene: TRBJ2-7; CDR3 protein: CASSRGGIYEQYF; CDR3 DNA: TGCGCCAGCAGCCGGGGGGGCATCTACGAGCAGTACTTC
V gene: TRBV11-2; D gene: NA; clone size: NA; J gene: TRBJ1-5; CDR3 protein: CASSFTGSQPQHF; CDR3 DNA: TGTGCCAGCAGCTTTACAGGGAGTCAGCCCCAGCATTTT
V gene: TRBV7-8; D gene: NA; clone size: many; J gene: TRBJ2-7; CDR3 protein: CASSLSGDSYEQYF; CDR3 DNA: TGTGCCAGCAGCTTATCAGGGGATTCCTACGAGCAGTACTTC
V gene: TRBV9; D gene: NA; clone size: NA; J gene: TRBJ1-1; CDR3 protein: CASSVAGGRTEAFF; CDR3 DNA: TGTGCCAGCAGCGTAGCTGGGGGGCGTACTGAAGCTTTCTTT
V gene: TRBV29-1; D gene: NA; clone size: NA; J gene: TRBJ2-3; CDR3 protein: CSVPNTDTQYF; CDR3 DNA: TGCAGCGTCCCCAACACAGATACGCAGTATTTT
V gene: TRBV19; D gene: NA; clone size: NA; J gene: TRBJ1-5; CDR3 protein: CASSIVGGRGSSNQPQHF; CDR3 DNA: TGTGCCAGTAGTATCGTTGGGGGCAGGGGAAGTAGCAATCAGCCCCAGCATTTT
V gene: TRBV14; D gene: TRBD2; clone size: NA; J gene: TRBJ2-1; CDR3 protein: CASSQDWGGSNEQLF; CDR3 DNA: TGTGCCAGCAGCCAAGATTGGGGCGGGAGCAATGAGCAGCTCTTC
V gene: TRBV2; D gene: NA; clone size: NA; J gene: TRBJ2-5; CDR3 protein: CASSEVTGRGTQYF; CDR3 DNA: TGTGCCAGCAGTGAAGTGACAGGCCGGGGGACCCAGTACTTC
V gene: TRBV6-5; D gene: TRBD2; clone size: once; J gene: TRBJ2-3; CDR3 protein: CASSCSLPGLARTDMQYF; CDR3 DNA: TGTGCCAGCAGTTGCTCCCTTCCGGGACTAGCGCGAACAGATATGCAGTATTTT
V gene: TRBV11-3; D gene: TRBD1; clone size: NA; J gene: TRBJ2-2; CDR3 protein: CASGPTLNRGQIGELFF; CDR3 DNA: TGTGCCAGCGGCCCCACACTAAACAGGGGGCAGATCGGGGAGCTGTTTTTT
V gene: TRBV2; D gene: TRBD1; clone size: many; J gene: TRBJ2-5; CDR3 protein: CATDGQGETQYF; CDR3 DNA: TGTGCCACCGACGGACAGGGAGAGACCCAGTACTTC
V gene: TRBV6-5; D gene: NA; clone size: NA; J gene: TRBJ1-6; CDR3 protein: CASSYMDMGSPLHF; CDR3 DNA: TGTGCCAGCAGTTACATGGACATGGGGTCACCCCTCCACTTT